The 30 T cell receptor beta chains below were found in one sample sequenced in a study of kidney transplant recipient with SARS-CoV-2 infection. MiXCR, run by TCRdb on the reads, gives a single entry per CDR3 protein. The table lists 250,000 or so distinct CDR3 sequences, around 26% of them singletons. The material sequenced was a blood sample, taken at baseline and on day 111 from a kidney transplant recipient. Receptors were obtained from a male patient aged 25-45 years who had COVID-19 and was a kidney transplant recipient. The graft donor may account for some of the T cells.

This clonotype has a count of ten or more. This chain links TRBV9 with TRBJ1-4; unclear D gene. The CDR3 totals 15 residues. Germline assignment: CDR1 SGDLS and CDR2 YYNGEE. The V and J ends lost 2 bases and 4 bases respectively, with 12 bases between them. The CDR3 DNA reads TGTGCCAGCAGCGTCGGCCAGAGTGTTAATGAAAAACTGTTTTTT. Translation gives CASSVGQSVNEKLFF. The complete variable domain, with remaining parts taken from reference TRBV9 and TRBJ1-4, reads DSGVTQTPKHLITATGQRVTLRCSPRSGDLSVYWYQQSLDQGLQFLIQYYNGEERAKGNILERFSAQQFPDLHSELNLSSLELGDSALYFCASSVGQSVNEKLFFGSGTQLSVL.

This clonotype was picked up many times. The chain joins TRBV2 to TRBJ2-1; D gene ambiguous. The V end lost 6 bases, the J end lost 3 bases, and 3 bases lay between the germline ends. The CDR3 has 11 residues. Germline CDR1 SNHLY, CDR2 FYNNEI. DNA for the CDR3: TGTGCCAGCAGGGACTACAATGAGCAGTTCTTC. This translates into CASRDYNEQFF.

In its sample, this clonotype was seen many times. This rearrangement joins TRBV6-2 or TRBV6-3 to TRBJ2-1; 9 bases fit TRBD2. The trim removed 0 bases at V and 0 bases at J, leaving 6 bases unmatched. The CDR3 length is 18 residues. Looked up from germline, CDR1 is MNHEY and CDR2 is SVGEGT. CDR3 in amino acids: CASSYSGTSYSSYNEQFF. DNA of the CDR3: TGTGCCAGCAGTTACTCTGGGACTAGCTACAGCTCCTACAATGAGCAGTTCTTC.

The V gene is TRBV5-4, the J gene TRBJ2-1; the match to TRBD1 covers 10 bases. V dropped 4 bases and J dropped 3; count of bases not matched to a gene: 4. From germline, CDR1 is SGHNT and CDR2 YYREEE (reference sequence). There are 15 residues in the CDR3. DNA of the CDR3: TGTGCCAGCAGCAGCGGACAGGGGGACTACAATGAGCAGTTCTTC. Protein: CASSSGQGDYNEQFF.

Many counts were recorded for this clonotype. This chain uses TRBV15 with TRBJ2-7; 7 bases map to TRBD1. The J segment lost 2 bases and the V segment lost 0 bases, leaving 4 bases of the junction unmatched. Germline CDR1 LNHNV, CDR2 YYDKDF (reference sequence). The CDR3 is 15 amino acids. CDR3 bases: TGTGCCACCAGCAGAGATAGGGACAGTACCTACGAGCAGTACTTC. Its protein product is CATSRDRDSTYEQYF.

With regard to this clonotype: One base away lies a much larger clone, so this may be a sequencing read error. V usage is TRBV9 and J usage is TRBJ2-3; 8 nucleotides match TRBD2. The CDR3 runs to 14 residues. The germline CDR1 and CDR2 sequences are SGDLS and YYNGEE. The CDR3 nucleotides read TGTGTCAGCAGCGAGGACGGGGGGGCAGATACGCAGTATTTT. Its protein product is CVSSEDGGADTQYF.

The chain links TRBV10-3 to TRBJ2-1; TRBD2 matches 10 bases. This CDR3 has 15 amino acids. The trim removed 3 bases at V and 5 bases at J, leaving 4 bases unmatched. The germline V gene encodes CDR1 ENHRY and CDR2 SYGVKD. The CDR3 nucleotides are TGTGCCATCAGTGATCTAGCGGGAGCCCACAATGAGCAGTTCTTC. As protein: CAISDLAGAHNEQFF.

This clonotype appeared many times. The gene calls are TRBV2 and TRBJ1-1, with D possibly being TRBD1 (6 bases). Germline V gene sequence: CDR1 SNHLY, CDR2 FYNNEI. The germline V and J ends were trimmed by 3 bases and 1 base, with 6 bases remaining between them. The CDR3 spans 13 residues. The CDR3 DNA reads as TGTGCCAGCAGTGAGGGGGCGAACACTGAAGCTTTCTTT. Translated, it gives CASSEGANTEAFF.

This clonotype was seen repeatedly, ten times or more. The V gene is TRBV5-4, the J gene TRBJ2-7; TRBD1 or TRBD2 may be the D gene (7 bases each). Germline CDR1 reads SGHNT; CDR2 reads YYREEE (reference sequence). The CDR3 is 17 residues long. The V gene lost 3 bases and the J gene lost 12 bases, with 31 bases spanning the gap. CDR3 region: CASSSGVRGLADYPRYF. CDR3 coding DNA: TGTGCCAGCAGCTCTGGAGTGAGGGGGCTAGCGGACTATCCTAGGTACTTC.

This clonotype occurred many times. The rearrangement uses TRBV7-9 and TRBJ2-1, with D perhaps matching TRBD2 (7 bases). This CDR3 has 15 amino acids. The V end lost 3 bases, the J end lost 2 bases, and 11 bases lay between the germline ends. Germline V gene lookup returns CDR1 SEHNR and CDR2 FQNEAQ (reference sequence). DNA of the CDR3: TGTGCCAGCAGCTTCAGCGGGACAACCTACAATGAGCAGTTCTTC. This encodes CASSFSGTTYNEQFF.

This clonotype was seen at least ten times. The rearrangement links TRBV3-1 to TRBJ2-5; D gene ambiguous. The CDR3 extends over 17 amino acids. The ends were cut back, 5 bases at V and 5 bases at J, with 24 bases in the middle. Per the germline V gene, CDR1 is LGHDT and CDR2 is YNNKEL (reference sequence). The CDR3 DNA sequence: TGTGCCAGCAGCTTCGGATGTCCCATTTCTTTCTCTGAGACCCAGTACTTC. Protein sequence: CASSFGCPISFSETQYF.

This clonotype was detected ten times or more. This chain links TRBV30 with TRBJ2-1, with D unclear. Germline V CDR1 and CDR2: GTSNPN, SVGIG (reference sequence). The CDR3 is 13 residues long. The V and J ends lost 0 bases and 9 bases respectively, with 12 bases between them. The CDR3 DNA sequence: TGTGCCTGGAGTGTAGTGTTGTGGGTTGAGCAGTTCTTC. Amino acid sequence: CAWSVVLWVEQFF. Full variable domain (rest looked up from reference TRBV30 and TRBJ2-1): SQTIHQWPATLVQPVGSPLSLECTVEGTSNPNLYWYRQAAGRGLQLLFYSVGIGQISSEVPQNLSASRPQDRQFILSSKKLLLSDSGFYLCAWSVVLWVEQFFGPGTRLTVL.

In its sample, this clonotype was seen many times. The chain employs TRBV6-6 and TRBJ1-5, with 8 positions matching TRBD1. Germline CDR1 and CDR2: MNHNY and SVGAGI (reference sequence). The ends lost 2 bases at V and 3 bases at J; junction bases unmatched: 3. This CDR3 has 15 residues. CDR3 nucleotide sequence: TGTGCCAGCAGTTACGGACAGGGCAACAATCAGCCCCAGCATTTT. This encodes CASSYGQGNNQPQHF.

As regards this clonotype: One end of the junction does not line up with germline, which may come from a read error. CDR3 in amino acids: CASSHGGSSYEQCF. The CDR3 DNA reads as TGTGCTAGTAGTCACGGTGGGAGCTCCTACGAGCAGTGCTTC. The chain recombines TRBV19 with TRBJ2-7; D possibly corresponds to TRBD2 (5 bases). CDR3 length: 14 amino acids. Germline V lookup: CDR1 LNHDA, CDR2 SQIVND (reference sequence).

V and J are TRBV7-9 and TRBJ2-4; D not resolved. The DNA end is more similar to TRBJ2-7, so the J call may be wrong. The V gene's germline CDR1 is SEHNR and CDR2 FQNEAQ (reference sequence). The CDR3 spans 13 residues. Written as DNA, the CDR3 is TGTGCCAGCAGCCCCGGGTCTAGTTGCGAGCAGTACTTC. This translates into CASSPGSSCEQYF.

This clonotype was counted many times. The V call is TRBV28, the J call TRBJ2-7; no clear D. The germline V gene has CDR1 MDHEN and CDR2 SYDVKM. Trimming pared 3 bases from V and 6 bases from J, leaving 12 bases between. The CDR3 loop spans 13 amino acids. CDR3 sequence reads: CASSFASRREQYF. DNA for the CDR3: TGTGCCAGCAGTTTTGCTTCTCGTCGCGAGCAGTACTTC.

This clonotype was seen ten or more times. The V and J genes are TRBV5-6 and TRBJ1-2; no clear D. Germline CDR1 is SGHDT and CDR2 is YYEEEE. The CDR3 has 14 residues. V gave up 7 bases and J gave up 0 bases, with 13 bases separating them. CDR3 sequence reads: CASLLLNANYGYTF. The CDR3 DNA is TGTGCCAGCTTGCTCTTAAATGCTAACTATGGCTACACCTTC.

This clonotype showed up many times. This chain's CDR3 is CASSQDPSGTYYGYTF. The CDR3 region has the DNA TGTGCCAGCAGCCAAGATCCAAGCGGCACCTACTATGGCTACACCTTC. The V gene is TRBV3-1, the J gene TRBJ1-2; D not certain. The germline V and J ends were trimmed by 0 bases and 3 bases, with 14 bases remaining between them. This CDR3 spans 16 amino acids. The germline gives CDR1 LGHDT, CDR2 YNNKEL (reference sequence).

This clonotype was counted at least ten times. The J gene is TRBJ1-4, the V gene TRBV28; TRBD1 aligns across 7 bases. From germline, CDR1 is MDHEN and CDR2 SYDVKM. Trimming took 5 bases from V and 4 from J; bases not matched to a gene: 4. The CDR3 is 14 amino acids. CDR3 protein: CASSPPGGNEKLFF. CDR3 DNA: TGTGCCAGCAGTCCCCCAGGGGGTAATGAAAAACTGTTTTTT.

To note about this clonotype: Just one base apart from a much larger clone, this may be a read error. The V and J genes are TRBV11-3 and TRBJ2-7; 9 nucleotides agree with TRBD1. CDR3 length: 13 amino acids. Germline CDR1 reads SGHNT; CDR2 reads YENEEA. With V trimmed by 4 bases and J by 9 bases, 7 bases remained unmatched. The CDR3 protein is CASSSGTGTGQYF. CDR3 bases: TGTGCCAGCAGCTCCGGGACAGGGACCGGGCAGTACTTC.

This clonotype was found many times. The chain joins TRBV6-5 to TRBJ1-3; D gene ambiguous. Trimming stripped 0 bases from V and 2 bases from J, with 11 bases between. This CDR3 has 16 residues. Germline V gene lookup returns CDR1 MNHEY and CDR2 SVGAGI. CDR3 loop: CASSYSRLETGNTIYF. The CDR3 DNA sequence: TGTGCCAGCAGTTACTCGAGGCTGGAGACTGGAAACACCATATATTTT.

This clonotype was detected many times. J is TRBJ2-7 and V is TRBV27, with D perhaps matching TRBD2 (5 bases). The V and J ends lost 7 bases and 2 bases respectively, with 18 bases between them. The CDR3 extends over 15 amino acids. Germline loops: CDR1 MNHEY, CDR2 SMNVEV (reference sequence). The CDR3 DNA is TGTGCCAGCAACCTTGGGCGGGCTCCTACCTACGAGCAGTACTTC. Protein sequence: CASNLGRAPTYEQYF.

This clonotype was counted many times. The rearrangement joins TRBV19 to TRBJ1-5; D uncertain. V gave up 1 base and J gave up 5 bases, with 9 bases separating them. The CDR3 has 14 amino acids. CDR1 is LNHDA and CDR2 is SQIVND in the germline V gene (reference sequence). CDR3 protein: CASSIAQSHQPQHF. DNA for the CDR3: TGTGCCAGTAGTATAGCCCAATCACATCAGCCCCAGCATTTT.

This clonotype was seen repeatedly, ten times or more. This chain connects TRBV23-1 to TRBJ1-2; D remains ambiguous. TRBV23-1 is designated an ORF whose function remains uncertain. The CDR3 totals 17 residues. The V end was cut by 5 bases, the J end by 4 bases, with 23 bases between. CDR3 loop: CASSRTVLRRKTYGYTF. CDR3 bases: TGCGCCAGCAGTAGGACGGTGCTACGCAGAAAGACCTATGGCTACACCTTC.

This clonotype was picked up many times. The CDR3 DNA reads as TGTGCCAGCAGCACCGTAATTTCAGCTCGAAAGACCTATGGCTACACCTTC. It yields the protein CASSTVISARKTYGYTF. The chain links TRBV7-4 to TRBJ1-2, with no clear D. CDR3 length: 17 residues. V shed 5 bases and J shed 4 bases, with 23 bases lying between them. The V gene's germline CDR1 is SGHVT and CDR2 SQSDAQ.

Note on this clonotype: A clone one base away is much larger, so this may be a read error. This rearrangement joins TRBV6-5 to TRBJ1-5; the D is unclear. This CDR3 is built from 13 residues. Germline V gene data show CDR1 as MNHEY and CDR2 as SVGAGI. Here the CDR3 reads CASSYLINQPRHF. CDR3 nucleotide sequence: TGTGCCAGCAGTTACTTAATAAATCAGCCCCGGCATTTT.

As regards this clonotype: A much larger clone is a single base away; this may be a read error. J is TRBJ2-2 and V is TRBV4-1, with D possibly TRBD1 on 6 matching bases. The CDR3 totals 13 residues. The germline CDR1 and CDR2 sequences are MGHRA and YSYEKL. CDR3 amino acids: CTSSHEDSGELFF. The CDR3 DNA sequence: TGCACCAGCAGCCACGAGGACAGCGGGGAGCTGTTTTTT.

The chain is built from TRBV3-2 and TRBJ2-5. TRBV3-2 is given as a pseudogene. This CDR3 spans 11 amino acids. The CDR3 spells CASSQKETQYF. CDR3 DNA sequence: TGTGCCAGCAGCCAAAAAGAGACCCAGTACTTC.

The chain combines TRBV6-1 with TRBJ2-3; no reliable D call. Trimming removed 6 bases at V and 5 bases at J, with 15 bases between. CDR1 is MNHNS, CDR2 SASEGT, per germline. CDR3 length equals 14 residues. CDR3 sequence reads: CASSSIAIGDTQYF. The CDR3, as DNA: TGTGCCAGCAGCTCGATAGCTATCGGAGATACGCAGTATTTT.

For this clonotype: Since a much larger clone is just one base distant, this may be a read error. The V and J genes are TRBV20-1 and TRBJ1-5; possible D gene TRBD1, 5 bases. Trimming left V 4 bases short and J 3 bases short, with 13 bases between. Germline CDR1 is DFQATT and CDR2 is SNEGSKA (reference sequence). The CDR3 contains 14 residues. The CDR3 coding sequence is TGCAGTGCTAACCCTGGAGGGGTCAATCAGCCCCAGCATTTT. It translates to CSANPGGVNQPQHF.